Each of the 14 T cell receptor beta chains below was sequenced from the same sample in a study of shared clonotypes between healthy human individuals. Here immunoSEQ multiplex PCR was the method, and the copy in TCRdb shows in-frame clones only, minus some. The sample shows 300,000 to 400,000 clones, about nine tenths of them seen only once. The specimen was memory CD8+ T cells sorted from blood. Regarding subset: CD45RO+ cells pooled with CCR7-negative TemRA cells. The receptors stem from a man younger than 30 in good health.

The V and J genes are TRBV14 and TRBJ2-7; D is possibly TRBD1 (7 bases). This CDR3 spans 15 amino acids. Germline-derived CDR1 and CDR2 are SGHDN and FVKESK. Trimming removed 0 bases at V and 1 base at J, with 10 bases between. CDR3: CASSQDRGRSYEQYF. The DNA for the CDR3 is TGTGCCAGCAGCCAAGACAGGGGGAGGTCCTACGAGCAGTACTTC. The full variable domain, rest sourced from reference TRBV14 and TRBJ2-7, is EAGVTQFPSHSVIEKGQTVTLRCDPISGHDNLYWYRRVMGKEIKFLLHFVKESKQDESGMPNNRFLAERTGGTYSTLKVQPAELEDSGVYFCASSQDRGRSYEQYFGPGTRLTVT.

The CDR3 bases are TGTGCCAGCACCCCGAGGACAGGGAGTTACTACGAGCAGTACTTC. Encoded protein: CASTPRTGSYYEQYF. The V and J genes are TRBV25-1 and TRBJ2-7, with 8 bases that match TRBD1. This CDR3 spans 15 amino acids. Trimming removed 7 bases from V and 3 bases from J; junction bases left unmatched: 11. Germline V CDR1 and CDR2: MGHDK, SYGVNS.

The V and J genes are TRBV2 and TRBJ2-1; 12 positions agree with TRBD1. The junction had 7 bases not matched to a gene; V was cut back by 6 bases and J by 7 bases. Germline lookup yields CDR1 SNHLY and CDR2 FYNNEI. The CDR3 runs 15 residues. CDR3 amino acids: CASSTGTGGGNEQFF. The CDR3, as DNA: TGTGCCAGCAGCACCGGGACAGGGGGCGGGAATGAGCAGTTCTTC.

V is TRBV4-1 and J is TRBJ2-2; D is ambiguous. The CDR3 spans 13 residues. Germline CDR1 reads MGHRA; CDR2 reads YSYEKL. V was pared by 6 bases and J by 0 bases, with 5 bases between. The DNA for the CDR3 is TGCGCCAGCAGGGCCCCGAACACCGGGGAGCTGTTTTTT. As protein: CASRAPNTGELFF.

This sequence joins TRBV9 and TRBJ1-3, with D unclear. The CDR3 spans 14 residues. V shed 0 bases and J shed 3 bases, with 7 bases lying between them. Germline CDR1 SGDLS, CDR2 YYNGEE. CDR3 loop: CASSVGADGNTIYF. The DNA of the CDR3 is TGTGCCAGCAGCGTAGGGGCAGATGGAAACACCATATATTTT.

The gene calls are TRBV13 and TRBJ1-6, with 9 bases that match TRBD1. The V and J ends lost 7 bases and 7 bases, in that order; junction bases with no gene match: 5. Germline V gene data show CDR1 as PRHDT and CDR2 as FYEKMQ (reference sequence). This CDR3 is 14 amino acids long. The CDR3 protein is CASKDRGSNSPLHF. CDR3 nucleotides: TGTGCCAGCAAGGACAGGGGTTCGAATTCACCCCTCCACTTT. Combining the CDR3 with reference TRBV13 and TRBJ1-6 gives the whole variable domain AAGVIQSPRHLIKEKRETATLKCYPIPRHDTVYWYQQGPGQDPQFLISFYEKMQSDKGSIPDRFSAQQFSDYHSELNMSSLELGDSALYFCASKDRGSNSPLHFGNGTRLTVT.

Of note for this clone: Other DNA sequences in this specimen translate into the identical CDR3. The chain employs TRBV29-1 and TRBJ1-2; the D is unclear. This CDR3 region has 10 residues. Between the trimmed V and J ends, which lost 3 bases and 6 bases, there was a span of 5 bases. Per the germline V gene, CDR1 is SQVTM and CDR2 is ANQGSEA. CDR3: CSVESNGYTF. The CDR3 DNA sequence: TGCAGCGTTGAGTCCAATGGCTACACCTTC.

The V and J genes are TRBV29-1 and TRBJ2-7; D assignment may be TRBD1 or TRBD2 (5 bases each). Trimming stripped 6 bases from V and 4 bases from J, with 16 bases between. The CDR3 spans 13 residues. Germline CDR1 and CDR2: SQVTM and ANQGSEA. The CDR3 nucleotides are TGCAGCGTGATCCTGGGACGGAGTTACGAGCAGTACTTC. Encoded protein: CSVILGRSYEQYF.

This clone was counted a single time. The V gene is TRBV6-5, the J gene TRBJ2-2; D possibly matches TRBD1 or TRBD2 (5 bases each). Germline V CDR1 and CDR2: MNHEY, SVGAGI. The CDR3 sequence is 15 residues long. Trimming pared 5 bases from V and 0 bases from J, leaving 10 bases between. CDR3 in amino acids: CASSPGTANTGELFF. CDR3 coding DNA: TGTGCCAGCAGTCCAGGGACGGCGAACACCGGGGAGCTGTTTTTT.

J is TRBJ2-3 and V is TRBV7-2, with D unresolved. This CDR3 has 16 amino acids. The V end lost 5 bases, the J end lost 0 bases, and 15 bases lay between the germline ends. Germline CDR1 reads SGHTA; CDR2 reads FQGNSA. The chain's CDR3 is CASSETPQPSTDTQYF. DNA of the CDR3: TGTGCCAGCAGCGAGACCCCCCAACCTAGCACAGATACGCAGTATTTT.

The DNA of the CDR3 is TGTGCCAGCATGGGCGAAGACCAGGGGGCTGGCACTGAAGCTTTCTTT. It translates to CASMGEDQGAGTEAFF. The V call is TRBV2, the J call TRBJ1-1; 8 nucleotides agree with TRBD1. With V trimmed by 7 bases and J by 4 bases, 14 bases remained unmatched. The germline V gene has CDR1 SNHLY and CDR2 FYNNEI. The CDR3 sequence is 16 residues long.

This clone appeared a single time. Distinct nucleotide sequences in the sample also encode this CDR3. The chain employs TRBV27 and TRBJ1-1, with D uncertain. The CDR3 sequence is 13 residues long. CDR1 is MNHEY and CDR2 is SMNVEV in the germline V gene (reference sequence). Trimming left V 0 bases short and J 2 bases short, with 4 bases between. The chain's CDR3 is CASSLSLNTEAFF. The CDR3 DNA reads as TGTGCCAGCAGTTTATCTTTAAACACTGAAGCTTTCTTT.

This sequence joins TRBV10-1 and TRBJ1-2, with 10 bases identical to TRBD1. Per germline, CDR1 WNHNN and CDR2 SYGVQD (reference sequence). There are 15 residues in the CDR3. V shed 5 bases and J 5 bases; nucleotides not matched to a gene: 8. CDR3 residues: CASSQTGGAWYGYTF. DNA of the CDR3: TGCGCCAGCAGTCAGACAGGGGGCGCGTGGTATGGCTACACCTTC.

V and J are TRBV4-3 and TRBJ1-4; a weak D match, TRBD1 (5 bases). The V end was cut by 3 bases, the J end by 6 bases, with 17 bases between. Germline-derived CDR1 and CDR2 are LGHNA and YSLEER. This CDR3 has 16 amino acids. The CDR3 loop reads CASSQNLEGEDEKLFF. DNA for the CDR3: TGCGCCAGCAGCCAGAATTTGGAAGGGGAGGATGAAAAACTGTTTTTT.